The next 10 T cell receptor beta chains were all read from a single sample in a study of breast tumors, draining lymph nodes, adjacent tissues. Samples came from axillary lymph nodes draining the breast cancer. TCRdb passed the multiplex PCR reads through MiXCR, listing each CDR3 protein once. This table has roughly 130,000 distinct CDR3 sequences, approximately 29% appearing once. The specimen sequenced was axillary lymph node tissue. Receptors were obtained from a female donor with breast cancer. Some clones in this sample may be carry-over from other donors' samples.

As for this clonotype: The conserved final phenylalanine or tryptophan is absent from the CDR3, which likely points to a read error. The rearrangement joins TRBV7-2 to TRBJ2-5, with D perhaps matching TRBD1 (6 bases). V lost 7 bases to trimming and J lost 4 bases, with 16 bases between them. Germline values: CDR1 SGHTA, CDR2 FQGNSA. The CDR3 has 14 amino acids. In DNA, the CDR3 is TGTGCCAGCACCAACCAACAGGGCGCAGAGACCCAGTACCTC. Protein product: CASTNQQGAETQYL.

This clonotype was counted many times. The chain links TRBV20-1 to TRBJ2-3; weak D call: TRBD2 (5 bases). V was shortened by 3 bases and J by 2 bases, with 9 bases between the two germline ends. CDR3 length equals 13 residues. Germline V gives CDR1 DFQATT, CDR2 SNEGSKA (reference sequence). The CDR3 coding sequence is TGCAGTGCTAGCCCGGGATTCACAGATACGCAGTATTTT. Translated: CSASPGFTDTQYF.

At least ten counts were recorded for this clonotype. The V call is TRBV9, the J call TRBJ2-1; D remains unclear. The V end was cut by 4 bases, the J end by 6 bases, with 11 bases between. Germline loops: CDR1 SGDLS, CDR2 YYNGEE. The CDR3 has 13 amino acids. CDR3 bases: TGTGCCAGCAGCCCGAGAGGAATCAATGAGCAGTTCTTC. This gives the protein CASSPRGINEQFF.

This clonotype was counted ten times or more. V and J are TRBV19 and TRBJ1-6, with 7 bases lining up with TRBD1. Germline loops: CDR1 LNHDA, CDR2 SQIVND (reference sequence). The CDR3 is 15 amino acids. V was clipped by 3 bases and J by 8 bases; unmatched bases: 7. CDR3 DNA sequence: TGTGCCAGTAGTATCCGACAGGGTGGGGATTCACCCCTCCACTTT. It specifies CASSIRQGGDSPLHF.

This clonotype was recorded at least ten times. The CDR3 DNA reads TGTGCCAGTAACGAACAACGGGGACTCTTCTACACCTTC. It translates to CASNEQRGLFYTF. This sequence joins TRBV19 and TRBJ1-2, with D maybe TRBD1 (5 bases). Germline V gene lookup returns CDR1 LNHDA and CDR2 SQIVND (reference sequence). The CDR3 is 13 residues long. V was shortened by 7 bases and J by 10 bases, with 19 bases between the two germline ends.

The chain uses TRBV24-1 and TRBJ2-3; D may be TRBD1 or TRBD2 (6 bases each). Between the trimmed V and J ends, which lost 6 bases and 0 bases, there was a span of 9 bases. The CDR3 length is 14 residues. The V gene's germline CDR1 is KGHDR and CDR2 SFDVKD. The CDR3 coding sequence is TGTGCCACCAGTAGGGGGGCAAGCACAGATACGCAGTATTTT. Protein product: CATSRGASTDTQYF.

V and J are TRBV7-2 and TRBJ2-5; 9 bases fit TRBD1. Per germline, CDR1 SGHTA and CDR2 FQGNSA. The CDR3 contains 14 residues. Germline trimming cut 5 bases from V and 5 bases from J; bases unmatched to any gene: 6. The CDR3 DNA follows: TGTGCCAGCAGCACCGACAGGGGGTTGGAGACCCAGTACTTC. This codes for CASSTDRGLETQYF.

This clonotype occurred once. The J gene is TRBJ2-4, the V gene TRBV2, with D possibly being TRBD2 (6 bases). Trimming stripped 2 bases from V and 3 bases from J, with 23 bases between. CDR3 length: 19 amino acids. The germline V gene encodes CDR1 SNHLY and CDR2 FYNNEI. DNA of the CDR3: TGTGCCAGCAGTGAATCGCGGGTAATGAACACCGGGGGCAAAAACATTCAGTACTTC. It encodes CASSESRVMNTGGKNIQYF.

This clonotype was counted ten times or more. V gene TRBV6-6 combines with J gene TRBJ1-5; D is ambiguous. V gave up 1 base and J gave up 0 bases, with 7 bases separating them. CDR3 size: 15 residues. From germline, CDR1 is MNHNY and CDR2 SVGAGI (reference sequence). Here the CDR3 reads CASSYLGYSNQPQHF. The CDR3 DNA reads as TGTGCCAGCAGTTACTTAGGCTATAGCAATCAGCCCCAGCATTTT.

This clonotype has a count of ten or more. This sequence joins TRBV27 and TRBJ1-6, with TRBD1 identical over 7 bases. The germline V gene encodes CDR1 MNHEY and CDR2 SMNVEV (reference sequence). The V gene end was trimmed by 5 bases and the J gene end by 10 bases; junction bases not matched to a gene: 8. The CDR3 extends over 14 amino acids. In DNA, the CDR3 is TGTGCCAGCAGTGATCAGGGGGTTCGGTCACCCCTCCACTTT. Its protein product is CASSDQGVRSPLHF.